This T cell receptor (beta chain) was documented in a study of Tregs in tolerant kidney transplant recipients. General study findings and limits: Expanding Tregs on activated donor B cells appeared to best identify donor-specific TCRbeta clones.

Using immunoSEQ multiplex PCR, the repertoire was profiled, and TCRdb retains in-frame clones only, with some absent. The repertoire holds approximately 260,000 clones, with roughly 80% as singletons. CDR1 SGHNT and CDR2 YYREEE come from the germline V gene (reference sequence). V dropped 4 bases and J dropped 0 bases, with 15 bases sitting between them. The CDR3 sequence is 16 residues long. This clone was recorded only once. Its antigen is as yet unknown. Unstimulated regulatory T cells (CD4+CD25+CD127-), CD4+CD25- non-regulatory cells, CD4 and CD8 cells were FACS-sorted from thawed PBMCs. This TCR came from a human donor in good health. Input material: CD4+ T cells from blood. The chain joins TRBV5-4 to TRBJ2-3; D may be TRBD2 (5 bases). CDR3 nucleotides: TGTGCCAGCAGCCCCTTAACGGGGATTAGCACAGATACGCAGTATTTT. Translating gives CASSPLTGISTDTQYF.